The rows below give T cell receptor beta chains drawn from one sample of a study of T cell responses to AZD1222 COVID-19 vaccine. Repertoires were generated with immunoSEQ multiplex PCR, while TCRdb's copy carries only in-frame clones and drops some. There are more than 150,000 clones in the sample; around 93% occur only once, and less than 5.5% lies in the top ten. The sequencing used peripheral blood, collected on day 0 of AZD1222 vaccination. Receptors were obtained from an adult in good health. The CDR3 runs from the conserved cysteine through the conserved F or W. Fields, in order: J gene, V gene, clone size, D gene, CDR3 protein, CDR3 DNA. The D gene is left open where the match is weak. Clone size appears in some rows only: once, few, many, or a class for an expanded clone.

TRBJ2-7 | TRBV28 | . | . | CASSLVDEQYF | TGTGCCAGCAGCCTGGTTGACGAGCAGTACTTC
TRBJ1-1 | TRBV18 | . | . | CASSPLLAGLNTEAFF | TGTGCCAGCTCTCCGCTACTGGCAGGGTTGAACACTGAAGCTTTCTTT
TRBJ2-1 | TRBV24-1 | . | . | CATSESGSEYRFF | TGTGCCACCAGTGAGTCTGGTAGCGAGTATCGGTTCTTC
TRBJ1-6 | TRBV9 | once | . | CASGLGFSYNSPLHF | TGTGCCAGCGGGTTGGGGTTCTCCTATAATTCACCCCTCCACTTT
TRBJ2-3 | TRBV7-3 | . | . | CASSLIGYGDTQYF | TGTGCCAGCAGCTTAATAGGGTATGGAGATACGCAGTATTTT
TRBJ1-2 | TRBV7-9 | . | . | CASSINSYGYTF | TGTGCCAGCAGCATTAACAGTTATGGCTACACCTTC
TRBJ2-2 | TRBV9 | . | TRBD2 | CASSAGLAVTGELFF | TGTGCCAGCAGCGCCGGACTAGCGGTGACCGGGGAGCTGTTTTTT
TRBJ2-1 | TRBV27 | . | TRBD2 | CASSTTSGKYNEQFF | TGTGCCAGCAGTACGACTAGCGGGAAGTACAATGAGCAGTTCTTC
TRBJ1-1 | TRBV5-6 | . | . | CASIPSPGENTEAFF | TGTGCCAGCATCCCCTCCCCGGGTGAGAACACTGAAGCTTTCTTT
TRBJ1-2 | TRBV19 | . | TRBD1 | CASMGGDRGYGYTF | TGTGCCAGTATGGGCGGCGACAGGGGTTATGGCTACACCTTC
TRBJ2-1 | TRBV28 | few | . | CASSPGAWGAAANEQFF | TGTGCCAGCAGTCCAGGGGCTTGGGGGGCCGCCGCCAATGAGCAGTTCTTC
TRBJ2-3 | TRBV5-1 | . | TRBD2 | CASSLTPPGTTGTRECF | TGCGCCAGCAGCTTGACCCCCCCCGGGACAACCGGGACTAGAGAGTGTTTT
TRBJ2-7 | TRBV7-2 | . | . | CASSTGGGRLEQYF | TGTGCCAGCAGCACAGGGGGGGGGAGACTCGAGCAGTACTTC
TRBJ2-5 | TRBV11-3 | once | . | CASSLGQDRRETQYF | TGTGCCAGCAGCTTAGGACAGGACCGGCGAGAGACCCAGTACTTC
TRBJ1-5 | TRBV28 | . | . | CASSTVRQPQHF | TGTGCCAGCAGCACAGTTAGACAGCCCCAGCATTTT
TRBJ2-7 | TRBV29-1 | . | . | CSVATQGVRYEQYF | TGCAGCGTTGCGACCCAGGGAGTCAGATACGAGCAGTACTTC
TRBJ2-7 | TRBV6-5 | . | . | CASSPPGSPQEQYF | TGTGCCAGCAGTCCCCCCGGGTCCCCTCAGGAGCAGTACTTC
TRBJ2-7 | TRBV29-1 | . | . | CSVSGGRFYEQYF | TGCAGCGTGTCCGGGGGGCGCTTCTACGAGCAGTACTTC
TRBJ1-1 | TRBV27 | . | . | CASSRPGLNTEAFF | TGTGCCAGCAGTAGGCCCGGGCTGAACACTGAAGCTTTCTTT
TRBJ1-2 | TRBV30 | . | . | CAWSVLSGYTF | TGTGCCTGGAGTGTACTCAGTGGCTACACCTTC
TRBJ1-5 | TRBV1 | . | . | CTSARKNGSNQPQHF | TGCACCAGCGCCCGGAAGAACGGTAGCAATCAGCCCCAGCATTTT
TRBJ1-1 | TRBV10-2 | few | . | CASSVGPNRGNTEAFF | TGCGCCAGCAGTGTAGGTCCTAATCGAGGGAACACTGAAGCTTTCTTT
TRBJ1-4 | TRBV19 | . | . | CASSMRGGGDEKLFF | TGTGCCAGTAGTATGAGAGGGGGAGGGGATGAAAAACTGTTTTTT
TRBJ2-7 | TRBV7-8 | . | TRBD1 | CASSSAPGTVYEQYF | TGTGCCAGCAGCTCGGCTCCCGGGACAGTCTACGAGCAGTACTTC
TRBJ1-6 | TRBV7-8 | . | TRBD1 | CASSLPGRDRGHNSPLHF | TGTGCCAGCAGCTTACCCGGGCGGGACAGGGGGCATAATTCACCCCTCCACTTT
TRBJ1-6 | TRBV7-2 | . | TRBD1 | CASSSNRGYSPLHF | TGTGCCAGCAGCTCTAACAGGGGTTATTCACCCCTCCACTTT
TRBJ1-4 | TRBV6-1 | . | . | CASSEWGTVNEKLFF | TGTGCCAGCAGTGAATGGGGAACGGTTAATGAAAAACTGTTTTTT
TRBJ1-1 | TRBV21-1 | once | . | CASSKTGRLNTEAFF | TGTGCCAGCAGCAAAACCGGACGTCTGAACACTGAAGCTTTCTTT
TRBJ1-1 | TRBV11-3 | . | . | CASSLLNTEAFF | TGTGCCAGCAGCTTATTAAACACTGAAGCTTTCTTT
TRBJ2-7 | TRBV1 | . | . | CTSSHPGTVNSYEQYF | TGCACCAGCAGCCACCCCGGGACAGTGAACTCCTACGAGCAGTACTTC
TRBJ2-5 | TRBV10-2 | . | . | CASSERGWETQYF | TGCGCCAGCAGTGAGCGGGGTTGGGAGACCCAGTACTTC
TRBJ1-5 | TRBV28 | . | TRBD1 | CASRLQGARPQPQHF | TGTGCCAGCAGGCTACAGGGGGCGCGTCCTCAGCCCCAGCATTTT
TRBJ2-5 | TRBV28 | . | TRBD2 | CASSFGGAETQYF | TGTGCCAGCAGTTTCGGGGGGGCAGAGACCCAGTACTTC
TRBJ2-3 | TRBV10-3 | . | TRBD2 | CAMGLAGTDTQYF | TGTGCCATGGGACTAGCGGGGACAGATACGCAGTATTTT
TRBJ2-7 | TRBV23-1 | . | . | CASSHIASQMGVEQYF | TGCGCCAGCAGTCACATTGCGAGCCAAATGGGTGTCGAGCAGTACTTC
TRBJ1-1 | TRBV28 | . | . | CASRLRDTEAFF | TGTGCCAGCAGACTCCGGGACACTGAAGCTTTCTTT
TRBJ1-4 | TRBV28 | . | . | CASSEAGNEKLFF | TGTGCCAGCAGCGAGGCAGGCAATGAAAAACTGTTTTTT
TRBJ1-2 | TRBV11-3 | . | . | CASSLEGAGQGGYTF | TGTGCCAGCAGCTTAGAAGGGGCAGGCCAAGGCGGCTACACCTTC
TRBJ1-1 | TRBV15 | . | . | CATSTRTALNTEAFF | TGTGCCACCAGCACTAGGACGGCTTTGAACACTGAAGCTTTCTTT
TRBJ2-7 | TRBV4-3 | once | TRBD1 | CASSQGQGVYEQYF | TGCGCCAGCAGCCAGGGACAGGGAGTCTACGAGCAGTACTTC
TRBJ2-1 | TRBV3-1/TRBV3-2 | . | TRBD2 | CASSQKLAGANEQFF | TGTGCCAGCAGCCAAAAACTAGCGGGAGCCAATGAGCAGTTCTTC
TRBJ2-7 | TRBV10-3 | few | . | CAISDSRAPYEQYF | TGTGCCATCAGTGACAGCAGAGCCCCCTACGAGCAGTACTTC
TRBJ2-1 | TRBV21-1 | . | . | CASSKWGHLKGPYNEQFF | TGTGCCAGCAGCAAATGGGGACACCTTAAGGGGCCCTACAATGAGCAGTTCTTC
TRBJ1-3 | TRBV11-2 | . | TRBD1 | CASSWTGSSGNTIYF | TGTGCCAGCAGCTGGACAGGGAGCTCTGGAAACACCATATATTTT
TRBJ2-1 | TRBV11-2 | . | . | CASSLDLLREQFF | TGTGCCAGCAGCTTAGATCTCTTACGTGAGCAGTTCTTC
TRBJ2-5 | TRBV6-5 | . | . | CASTRAFKETQYF | TGTGCCAGCACTCGGGCTTTTAAAGAGACCCAGTACTTC
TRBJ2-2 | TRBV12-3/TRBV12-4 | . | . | CASSFSGTGELFF | TGTGCCAGCAGTTTTTCTGGCACCGGGGAGCTGTTTTTT
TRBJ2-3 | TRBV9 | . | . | CASSGLPLDTQYF | TGTGCCAGCAGTGGACTACCCTTAGATACGCAGTATTTT